A selection of T cell receptor beta chains follows, all from one sample in a study of blood T cell repertoires in COVID-19. The repertoire was sequenced with immunoSEQ multiplex PCR; TCRdb's copy has only in-frame clones and lacks some. Of 200,000 to 250,000 clones in the sample, about 90% are singletons; the top ten hold 5.5% to 8%. The sample comprised peripheral blood. The receptors shown here come from a man in his sixties with acute or convalescent COVID-19. The CDR3 runs from the conserved cysteine through the conserved F or W. D genes are given only for firm matches. Expanded clones get a size class; other rows say once, few or many, or leave the size out.

D: TRBD1; J: TRBJ2-5; size: NA; V: TRBV28; DNA: TGTGCCAGCGGACAGGGGCGGCAAGAGACCCAGTACTTC; CDR3: CASGQGRQETQYF
D: TRBD1; J: TRBJ1-2; size: NA; V: TRBV30; DNA: TGTGCCTGGAGTGTACGGGCAGGGGGCGAGTATGGCTACACCTTC; CDR3: CAWSVRAGGEYGYTF
D: NA; J: TRBJ1-4; size: NA; V: TRBV25-1; DNA: TGTGCCAGCAGTGAAGCGGGATTAATCCTGTTTTTT; CDR3: CASSEAGLILFF
D: TRBD1; J: TRBJ2-1; size: NA; V: TRBV11-2; DNA: TGTGCCAGCAGCCCCCGGGACAGGTTCGGGAATGAGCAGTTCTTC; CDR3: CASSPRDRFGNEQFF
D: NA; J: TRBJ2-5; size: NA; V: TRBV6-5; DNA: TGTGCCAGCAGGAAAGCAGGGAGGGAGACCCAGTACTTC; CDR3: CASRKAGRETQYF
D: TRBD1; J: TRBJ2-6; size: NA; V: TRBV28; DNA: TGTGCCAGCAGTCCGCGGACAGGGGCTTCCCCTGGGGCCAACGTCCTGACTTTC; CDR3: CASSPRTGASPGANVLTF
D: NA; J: TRBJ1-5; size: NA; V: TRBV28; DNA: TGTGCCAGCAGTTACGTCCCTGGCCAGCCCCAGCATTTT; CDR3: CASSYVPGQPQHF
D: NA; J: TRBJ2-3; size: NA; V: TRBV6-2/TRBV6-3; DNA: TGTGCCAGCAGTTACTCGGGCGGGGGCGGCACAGATACGCAGTATTTT; CDR3: CASSYSGGGGTDTQYF
D: NA; J: TRBJ1-5; size: NA; V: TRBV25-1; DNA: TGTGCCAGCAGGGCACAGGGAGCTCATCAGCCCCAGCATTTT; CDR3: CASRAQGAHQPQHF
D: NA; J: TRBJ1-5; size: NA; V: TRBV7-2; DNA: TGTGCCAGCAGCTTGGTGACAGAGCAGAATCAGCCCCAGCATTTT; CDR3: CASSLVTEQNQPQHF
D: NA; J: TRBJ1-3; size: NA; V: TRBV19; DNA: TGTGCCAGTAGTATACCCAGGGCGTTCTCTGGAAACACCATATATTTT; CDR3: CASSIPRAFSGNTIYF
D: TRBD1; J: TRBJ2-7; size: NA; V: TRBV7-2; DNA: TGTGCCAGCAGCTTATCGACCAGGGGGCCTGAGCAGTACTTC; CDR3: CASSLSTRGPEQYF
D: NA; J: TRBJ1-4; size: NA; V: TRBV30; DNA: TGTGCCTGGAGGCCCCGAGGGAGGCATGAAAAACTGTTTTTT; CDR3: CAWRPRGRHEKLFF
D: NA; J: TRBJ2-7; size: NA; V: TRBV29-1; DNA: TGCAGCGTCGTTTTAACCTACGAGCAGTACTTC; CDR3: CSVVLTYEQYF
D: TRBD1; J: TRBJ1-2; size: NA; V: TRBV3-1/TRBV3-2; DNA: TGTGCCAGCAGCCCCCGGGACAGGGGCGACTATGGCTACACCTTC; CDR3: CASSPRDRGDYGYTF
D: TRBD2; J: TRBJ2-3; size: NA; V: TRBV5-1; DNA: TGCGCCAGCAGCTCCTTAGCGGGATTGAGCACAGATACGCAGTATTTT; CDR3: CASSSLAGLSTDTQYF
D: NA; J: TRBJ2-6; size: NA; V: TRBV7-9; DNA: TGTGCCAGCAGCTTCAAGGAGGGCGGGGCCAACGTCCTGACTTTC; CDR3: CASSFKEGGANVLTF
D: NA; J: TRBJ2-1; size: NA; V: TRBV2; DNA: TGTGCCAGCACCGACAAAACAGGTTCCTACAATGAGCAGTTCTTC; CDR3: CASTDKTGSYNEQFF
D: NA; J: TRBJ1-5; size: NA; V: TRBV28; DNA: TGTGCCAGCAGATTCGGGGGATGGGTTGGCAATCAGCCCCAGCATTTT; CDR3: CASRFGGWVGNQPQHF
D: NA; J: TRBJ1-1; size: NA; V: TRBV19; DNA: TGTGCCAGTAGTGTAAAGGCCGGCGGAAAAGCTTTCTTT; CDR3: CASSVKAGGKAFF
D: TRBD1; J: TRBJ2-1; size: NA; V: TRBV4-1; DNA: TGCGCCAGCAGCCCCCGAGGACAGGGTTCCTACAATGAGCAGTTCTTC; CDR3: CASSPRGQGSYNEQFF
D: TRBD2; J: TRBJ2-1; size: NA; V: TRBV4-2; DNA: TGTGCCAGCAGCCAAGATCCCCTAGCGGGAGCGATCAACTACAATGAGCAGTTCTTC; CDR3: CASSQDPLAGAINYNEQFF
D: TRBD1; J: TRBJ2-5; size: NA; V: TRBV6-5; DNA: TGTGCCAGCAGGGATACAGGGGCCGTACAAGAGACCCAGTACTTC; CDR3: CASRDTGAVQETQYF
D: NA; J: TRBJ1-1; size: NA; V: TRBV4-3; DNA: TGCGCCAGCAGCCAGGCGGGACGGCTAAACACTGAAGCTTTCTTT; CDR3: CASSQAGRLNTEAFF
D: NA; J: TRBJ2-7; size: NA; V: TRBV9; DNA: TGTGCCAGCAGCCAGGCATCGACAGGCGCCCGTTACGAGCAGTACTTC; CDR3: CASSQASTGARYEQYF
D: TRBD1; J: TRBJ2-1; size: NA; V: TRBV11-3; DNA: TGTGCCAGCAGCTTAACAGGGGCCCACAATGAGCAGTTCTTC; CDR3: CASSLTGAHNEQFF
D: TRBD2; J: TRBJ2-6; size: NA; V: TRBV28; DNA: TGTGCCAGCAGTTTTTCCCCTACTAGCGGGAAAGCCAACGTCCTGACTTTC; CDR3: CASSFSPTSGKANVLTF
D: TRBD1; J: TRBJ1-4; size: few; V: TRBV28; DNA: TGTGCCAGCAGGACAGGGATTGATGAAAAACTGTTTTTT; CDR3: CASRTGIDEKLFF
D: TRBD2; J: TRBJ2-5; size: NA; V: TRBV2; DNA: TGTGCCAGCAGTGAAGAACTAGCGGGAGGGCGACTGCCCCAGTACTTC; CDR3: CASSEELAGGRLPQYF
D: NA; J: TRBJ1-2; size: NA; V: TRBV3-1/TRBV3-2; DNA: TGTGCCAGCAGCCAAGTCTCAGGGAACTATGGCTACACCTTC; CDR3: CASSQVSGNYGYTF
D: TRBD1; J: TRBJ1-1; size: NA; V: TRBV7-9; DNA: TGTGCCAGCAGTTTCAGGGGGACCACTGAAGCTTTCTTT; CDR3: CASSFRGTTEAFF
D: TRBD2; J: TRBJ2-2; size: NA; V: TRBV27; DNA: TGTGCCAGCAGTTGGGCTAGCGGGAGGGGTGGGTTAACTAACACCGGGGAGCTGTTTTTT; CDR3: CASSWASGRGGLTNTGELFF
D: NA; J: TRBJ1-6; size: NA; V: TRBV11-2; DNA: TGTGCCAGCAGCACCAGGGTCACTGGATCACCCCTCCACTTT; CDR3: CASSTRVTGSPLHF
D: NA; J: TRBJ1-2; size: NA; V: TRBV14; DNA: TGTGCCAGCAGCCTCATGCGAGGCCCGGGCTATGGCTACACCTTC; CDR3: CASSLMRGPGYGYTF
D: NA; J: TRBJ1-2; size: NA; V: TRBV19; DNA: TGTGCCAGTAGTATTAGCTGGGGCTACACCTTC; CDR3: CASSISWGYTF
D: NA; J: TRBJ1-2; size: NA; V: TRBV11-2; DNA: TGTGCCAGCAGCTTTGGCGGGGGGTTGGGAGGCTACACCTTC; CDR3: CASSFGGGLGGYTF
D: TRBD1; J: TRBJ1-4; size: many; V: TRBV19; DNA: TGTGCCAGTAGTACGGACAGGGGAGGCGAAAAACTGTTTTTT; CDR3: CASSTDRGGEKLFF
D: TRBD2; J: TRBJ2-2; size: few; V: TRBV9; DNA: TGTGCCAGCAGCCCCCACCGGGGAGGGAGGGCCGGAACCGGGGAGCTGTTTTTT; CDR3: CASSPHRGGRAGTGELFF
D: NA; J: TRBJ2-7; size: NA; V: TRBV5-4; DNA: TGTGCCAGCAGCTTGGCCTCCGGGACACTGCAAACCTACGAGCAGTACTTC; CDR3: CASSLASGTLQTYEQYF
D: NA; J: TRBJ1-1; size: NA; V: TRBV7-2; DNA: TGTGCCAGCAGCTTACCCGGACAGCGTAGGGTGAGGCACACTGAAGCTTTCTTT; CDR3: CASSLPGQRRVRHTEAFF
D: NA; J: TRBJ1-1; size: few; V: TRBV4-1; DNA: TGCGCCAGCAGCCAAGCGTCAGGGAATCCCCCTGAAGCTTTCTTT; CDR3: CASSQASGNPPEAFF
D: NA; J: TRBJ2-5; size: NA; V: TRBV7-2; DNA: TGTGCCAGCAGCTTTAAAGGGGGAGATGGGGGGACCCAGTACTTC; CDR3: CASSFKGGDGGTQYF
D: NA; J: TRBJ2-7; size: NA; V: TRBV15; DNA: TGTGCCACCAGCAACGGAGAATACGAGCAGTACTTC; CDR3: CATSNGEYEQYF
D: TRBD1; J: TRBJ1-4; size: NA; V: TRBV7-9; DNA: TGTGCCAGCAGCTTAGTGGGACAGGGTGTTGAAAAACTGTTTTTT; CDR3: CASSLVGQGVEKLFF
D: TRBD2; J: TRBJ2-7; size: NA; V: TRBV7-2; DNA: TGTGCCAGCAGCCCAGGGACTAGCGCTATACACTACGAGCAGTACTTC; CDR3: CASSPGTSAIHYEQYF
D: TRBD2; J: TRBJ2-1; size: NA; V: TRBV19; DNA: TGTGCCAGTAGTAGGGTAGCGGGAGGAAATGGCAATGAGCAGTTCTTC; CDR3: CASSRVAGGNGNEQFF
D: TRBD1; J: TRBJ1-4; size: NA; V: TRBV4-3; DNA: TGCGCCAGCAGCCAAGAACAGGGGGCGGCAGAAAAACTGTTTTTT; CDR3: CASSQEQGAAEKLFF
D: NA; J: TRBJ2-1; size: NA; V: TRBV20-1; DNA: TGCAGTGCTAGAACGGGGGATGAGCAGTTCTTC; CDR3: CSARTGDEQFF